This TCR beta chain was sequenced for a study of T cell responses to AZD1222 COVID-19 vaccine. At the level of the study: Second-dose intervals near 4 or 12 weeks were combined.

TCRdb's copy holds only in-frame clones and misses some; the assay was immunoSEQ multiplex PCR. This table has 150,000 or so clones, about 88% appearing once. Findings of the study overall: Unmutated variant regions reportedly attract nearly half of all spike-specific TCRs. It was only after the peak T cell response that any repertoires were sampled.

The trim removed 5 bases at V and 3 bases at J, leaving 6 bases unmatched. Germline V CDR1 and CDR2: GTSNPN, SVGIG (reference sequence). The CDR3 spans 14 residues. With regard to this clone: The antigen is unknown.

Specimen: peripheral blood, collected on day 0 of AZD1222 vaccination. The TCR sequence derives from an adult in good health. The chain couples TRBV30 to TRBJ1-4; TRBD1 agrees at 7 bases. The DNA of the CDR3 is TGTGCCTGGGGGCTAGGGACAGCTAATGAAAAACTGTTTTTT. Protein sequence: CAWGLGTANEKLFF.